The present TCR beta chain was sequenced within a study of cytomegalovirus exposure and HLA in healthy donors. Study at large: Early on, a data release was issued that held approximately 78 million unique TCRs from HLA-typed donors.

Comments on this clone: Its antigen is undetermined.

The PCR employed 60 Vbeta primers together with 13 Jbeta primers. The table came from immunoSEQ multiplex PCR; TCRdb's copy has only in-frame clones and leaves some out. The data include about 87,000 clones; the top ten clones carry 15%. General study points: Researchers reported in a later analysis that a missense DCLRE1C variant was tied to TCR beta V- and J-gene trimming.

Per germline, CDR1 SQVTM and CDR2 ANQGSEA. The CDR3 is 14 amino acids. V lost 4 bases and J lost 8, with 17 bases in between. Sequencing was carried out using PBMCs. The TCR was taken from a man over 45 in good health and CMV-seropositive. The gene calls are TRBV29-1 and TRBJ1-4, with D perhaps matching TRBD1 (5 bases). This CDR3 is CSVGDPRAGEKLFF. CDR3 DNA sequence: TGCAGCGTTGGAGATCCCAGGGCTGGAGAAAAACTGTTTTTT. The full variable domain, its missing parts supplied by reference TRBV29-1 and TRBJ1-4, is SAVISQKPSRDICQRGTSLTIQCQVDSQVTMMFWYRQQPGQSLTLIATANQGSEATYESGFVIDKFPISRPNLTFSTLTVSNMSPEDSSIYLCSVGDPRAGEKLFFGSGTQLSVL.